The rows below give T cell receptor beta chains drawn from one sample of a study of T cells expressing NK-cell markers. TCRdb re-called the 5' RACE reads and gives one entry per CDR3 protein, without DNA. Here the sample table reports over 100,000 distinct CDR3 sequences. Sequenced: blood T cells: a sorted CD56 or NKG2C T cell subset, CD4+ or CD8+ T cells, or bulk PBMC T cells (not recorded which). Every receptor here comes from a woman aged 18-69 years in good health. Both conserved end residues are part of each CDR3. The order of the fields is J gene, V gene, CDR3 protein.

TRBJ2-7,TRBV3-1,CASTHGDRGVTYEQYF
TRBJ2-1,TRBV4-2,CASSQRTRKGDEQFF
TRBJ1-1,TRBV4-2,CASSQESGVVNTEAFF
TRBJ2-7,TRBV29-1,CSVQGGEAIYEQYF
TRBJ2-1,TRBV7-8,CASSLGLVGYNEQFF
TRBJ2-7,TRBV10-2,CASSDLGLAGDEQYF
TRBJ1-4,TRBV7-9,CASSQGEQGSNEKLFF
TRBJ2-2,TRBV6-5,CASSSRQDDGELFF
TRBJ2-2,TRBV14,CASSLHAGTPNTGELFF
TRBJ1-1,TRBV10-1,CASSEIFTGSTTGAFF
TRBJ2-1,TRBV28,CASSLLSGSPVNEQFF
TRBJ2-5,TRBV7-7,CASSLGEPALQETQYF
TRBJ2-7,TRBV29-1,CSVGFWSGEQYF
TRBJ2-7,TRBV29-1,CSVSLALEQYF
TRBJ2-5,TRBV24-1,CATGTSETQYF
TRBJ1-1,TRBV6-1,CASSPYRRDDTEAFF
TRBJ2-1,TRBV28,CASSLPSAHNDQFF
TRBJ1-2,TRBV12-3/TRBV12-4,CASSSQELNYGYTF
TRBJ2-1,TRBV20-1,CSARDSPSGYNEQFF
TRBJ2-1,TRBV11-2,CASSFTTGTSASSYNEQFF
TRBJ2-5,TRBV28,CASLTSGETQYF
TRBJ2-5,TRBV29-1,CSVEQGGETQYF
TRBJ2-1,TRBV9,CASSPPPGGNEQFF
TRBJ2-7,TRBV3-1,CASSQGRDREDEQYF
TRBJ2-1,TRBV27,CASRGGGGSWYNEQFF
TRBJ2-3,TRBV12-3/TRBV12-4,CASRPGLAGLDTQYF
TRBJ2-2,TRBV11-3,CASSLDEAANTGELFF
TRBJ1-6,TRBV27,CASSLSYGATYNSPLHF